The 2 T cell receptor beta chains below were found in one sample sequenced in a study of CD8+CD57+ T cells in acquired aplastic anemia. Sequencing involved patients with CD8+CD57+ cell expansion previously shown by flow cytometry. For CDR3 and TCR beta VDJ profiling, genomic DNA was the template used. MiXCR, applied by TCRdb to the reads, yields one record per CDR3 protein. The table lists about 180,000 distinct CDR3 sequences, 63% of them singletons, with more than 40% in the top ten. The material sequenced was sorted CD4+, CD8+, or CD8+CD57+ T cells (not recorded which) from PBMCs. Source of these receptors: a human donor with aplastic anemia.

This clonotype was counted between two and nine times. The genes are TRBV24-1 and TRBJ2-1; 7 bases fit TRBD1. The CDR3 is 16 amino acids. With 3 bases clipped from V and 9 bases from J, the junction kept 13 bases outside the gene matches. Germline-derived CDR1 and CDR2 are KGHDR and SFDVKD. CDR3 loop: CATSDRGSGGRSEQFF. For the CDR3, the DNA is TGTGCCACCAGTGATCGAGGCTCAGGGGGAAGGAGTGAGCAGTTCTTC.

CDR3 DNA: TGTGCCACGATGGGCGGTGCCTACGAGCAGTACTTC. This sequence encodes CATMGGAYEQYF. The chain employs TRBV15 and TRBJ2-7; no definite D call. This CDR3 region has 12 residues. V was clipped by 9 bases and J by 2 bases, with 11 bases between them. From germline, CDR1 is LNHNV and CDR2 YYDKDF (reference sequence).